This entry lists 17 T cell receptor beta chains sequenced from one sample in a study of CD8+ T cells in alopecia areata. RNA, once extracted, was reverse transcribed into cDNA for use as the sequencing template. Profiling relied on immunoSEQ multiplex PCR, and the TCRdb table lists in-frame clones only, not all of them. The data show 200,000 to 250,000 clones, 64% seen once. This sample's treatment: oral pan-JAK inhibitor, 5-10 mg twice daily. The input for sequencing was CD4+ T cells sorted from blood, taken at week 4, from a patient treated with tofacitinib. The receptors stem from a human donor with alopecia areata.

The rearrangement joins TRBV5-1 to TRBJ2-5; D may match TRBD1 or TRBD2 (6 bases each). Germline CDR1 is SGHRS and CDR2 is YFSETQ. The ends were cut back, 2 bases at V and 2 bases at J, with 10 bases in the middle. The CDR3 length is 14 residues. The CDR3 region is CASSFSGAQETQYF. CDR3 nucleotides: TGCGCCAGCAGCTTCTCGGGGGCACAAGAGACCCAGTACTTC.

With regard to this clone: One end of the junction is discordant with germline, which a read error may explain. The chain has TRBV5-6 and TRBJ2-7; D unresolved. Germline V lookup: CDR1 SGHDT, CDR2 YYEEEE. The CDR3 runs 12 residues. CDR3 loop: CASSRAESAVNF. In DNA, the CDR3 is TGTGCCAGCAGCCGCGCAGAGAGTGCCGTAAACTTC.

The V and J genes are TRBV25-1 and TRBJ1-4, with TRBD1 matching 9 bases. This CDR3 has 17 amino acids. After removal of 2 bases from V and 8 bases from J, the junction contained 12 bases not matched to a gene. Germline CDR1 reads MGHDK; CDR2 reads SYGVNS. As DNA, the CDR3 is TGTGCCAGCAGTGAAACGGGACAGGGCGCATCGTTGGAAAAACTGTTTTTT. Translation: CASSETGQGASLEKLFF.

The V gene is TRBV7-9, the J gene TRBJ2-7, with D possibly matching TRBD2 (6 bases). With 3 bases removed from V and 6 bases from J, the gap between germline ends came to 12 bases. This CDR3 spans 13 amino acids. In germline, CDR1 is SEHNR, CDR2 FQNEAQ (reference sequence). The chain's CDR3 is CASSFRGSVEQYF. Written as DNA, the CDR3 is TGTGCCAGCAGCTTCCGGGGGTCCGTCGAGCAGTACTTC.

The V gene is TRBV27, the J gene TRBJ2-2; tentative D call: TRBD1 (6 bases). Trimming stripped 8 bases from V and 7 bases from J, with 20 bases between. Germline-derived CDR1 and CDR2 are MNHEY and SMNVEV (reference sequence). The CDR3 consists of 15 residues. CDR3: CASASGAQYYGELFF. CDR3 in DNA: TGTGCCAGCGCGTCAGGGGCCCAGTACTACGGGGAGCTGTTTTTT.

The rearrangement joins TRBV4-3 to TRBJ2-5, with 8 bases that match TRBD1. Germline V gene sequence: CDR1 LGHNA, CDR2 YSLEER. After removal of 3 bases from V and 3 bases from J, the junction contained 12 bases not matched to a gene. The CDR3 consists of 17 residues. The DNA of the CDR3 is TGCGCCAGCAGCCAGATGGTGGGGTCAGGGGGCAAAGAGACCCAGTACTTC. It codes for CASSQMVGSGGKETQYF.

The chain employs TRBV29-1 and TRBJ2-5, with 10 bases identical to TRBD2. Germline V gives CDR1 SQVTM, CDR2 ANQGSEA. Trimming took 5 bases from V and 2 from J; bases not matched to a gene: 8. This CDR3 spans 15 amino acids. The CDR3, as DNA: TGCAGCGTTACGATAGCGGGGGGACAGCAAGAGACCCAGTACTTC. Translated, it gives CSVTIAGGQQETQYF.

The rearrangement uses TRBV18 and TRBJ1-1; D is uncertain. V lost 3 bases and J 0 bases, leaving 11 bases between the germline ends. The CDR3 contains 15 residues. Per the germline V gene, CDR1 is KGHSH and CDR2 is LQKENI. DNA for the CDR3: TGTGCCAGCTCACCTTCGGCCAACATGAACACTGAAGCTTTCTTT. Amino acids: CASSPSANMNTEAFF.

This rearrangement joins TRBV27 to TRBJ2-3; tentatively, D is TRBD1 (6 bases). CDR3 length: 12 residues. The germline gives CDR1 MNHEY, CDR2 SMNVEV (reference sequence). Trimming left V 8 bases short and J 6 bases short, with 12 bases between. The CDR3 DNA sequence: TGTGCCAGCGGCCACAGGGCTGATACGCAGTATTTT. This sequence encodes CASGHRADTQYF.

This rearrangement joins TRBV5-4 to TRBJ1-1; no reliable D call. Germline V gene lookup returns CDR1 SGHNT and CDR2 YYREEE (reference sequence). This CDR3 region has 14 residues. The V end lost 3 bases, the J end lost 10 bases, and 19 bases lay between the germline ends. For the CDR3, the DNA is TGTGCCAGCAGCTCTAAGGAGACCCAAAAGAGAGCTTTCTTT. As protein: CASSSKETQKRAFF.

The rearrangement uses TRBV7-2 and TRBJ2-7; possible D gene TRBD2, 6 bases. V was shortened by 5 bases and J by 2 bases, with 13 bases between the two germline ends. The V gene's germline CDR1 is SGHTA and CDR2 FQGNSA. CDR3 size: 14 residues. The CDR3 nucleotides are TGTGCCAGCAGCCCCCGGACTAACCCCTACGAGCAGTACTTC. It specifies CASSPRTNPYEQYF.

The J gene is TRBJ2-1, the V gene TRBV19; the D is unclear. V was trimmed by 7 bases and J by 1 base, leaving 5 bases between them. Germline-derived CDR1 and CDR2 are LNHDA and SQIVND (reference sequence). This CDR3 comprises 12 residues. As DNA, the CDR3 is TGTGCCAGTAAAGGTTCCTACAATGAGCAGTTCTTC. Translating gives CASKGSYNEQFF.

Here the CDR3 reads CASSHPGQGTEAFF. The CDR3 DNA sequence: TGTGCCAGCAGCCATCCGGGACAGGGGACTGAAGCTTTCTTT. The V gene is TRBV7-9, the J gene TRBJ1-1, with 10 positions matching TRBD1. V shed 5 bases, J shed 5 bases, and the junction held 5 bases outside the gene matches. CDR3 length equals 14 residues. Germline CDR1 and CDR2: SEHNR and FQNEAQ (reference sequence).

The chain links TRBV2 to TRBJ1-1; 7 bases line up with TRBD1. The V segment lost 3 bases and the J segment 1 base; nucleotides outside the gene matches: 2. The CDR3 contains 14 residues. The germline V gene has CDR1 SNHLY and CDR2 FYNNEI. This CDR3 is CASSEDRRNTEAFF. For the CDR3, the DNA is TGTGCCAGCAGTGAGGACAGGAGGAACACTGAAGCTTTCTTT.

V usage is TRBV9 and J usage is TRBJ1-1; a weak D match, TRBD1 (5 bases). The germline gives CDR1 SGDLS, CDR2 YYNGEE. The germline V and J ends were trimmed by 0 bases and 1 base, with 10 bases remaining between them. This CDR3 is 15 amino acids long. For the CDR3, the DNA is TGTGCCAGCAGCGTAGACCCGGGACCGAACACTGAAGCTTTCTTT. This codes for CASSVDPGPNTEAFF.

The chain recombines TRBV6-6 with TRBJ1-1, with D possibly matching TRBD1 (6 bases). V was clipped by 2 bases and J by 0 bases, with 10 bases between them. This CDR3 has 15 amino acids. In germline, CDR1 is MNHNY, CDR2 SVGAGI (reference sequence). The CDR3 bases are TGTGCCAGCAGTTACCAGGGGAGCATGAACACTGAAGCTTTCTTT. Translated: CASSYQGSMNTEAFF.

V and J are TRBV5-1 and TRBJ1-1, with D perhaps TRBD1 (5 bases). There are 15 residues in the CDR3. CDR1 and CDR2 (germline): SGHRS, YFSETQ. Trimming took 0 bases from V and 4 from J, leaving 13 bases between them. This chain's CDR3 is CASSLEGISSTEAFF. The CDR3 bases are TGCGCCAGCAGCTTGGAGGGGATCTCGAGCACTGAAGCTTTCTTT.